This TCR beta chain was recovered during a study of blood T cell repertoires in COVID-19. Sequenced by immunoSEQ multiplex PCR; TCRdb stores in-frame clones only, minus some. The repertoire holds 200,000 to 250,000 clones, with 80% to 85% as singletons. Trimming cost V 8 bases and J 1 base; bases outside gene matches: 7. CDR3 size: 14 residues. Germline values: CDR1 MNHNY, CDR2 SVGAGI (reference sequence). This sequence originates from a man aged 25-45 years with active or convalescent COVID-19. Material for sequencing was peripheral blood. This rearrangement joins TRBV6-6 to TRBJ1-2; 7 nucleotides match TRBD1. CDR3 coding DNA: TGTGCCAGCCGGGAGGGGGCACGTAACTATGGCTACACCTTC. Its protein is CASREGARNYGYTF.